A single sample gave rise to the 2 T cell receptor beta chains below, sequenced in a study of T cell responses to AZD1222 COVID-19 vaccine. TCRdb's copy holds only in-frame clones and misses some; the assay was immunoSEQ multiplex PCR. Counted here are 80,000 to 100,000 clones, about 89% occurring once; the ten biggest clones make up 4% to 5%. The material sequenced was peripheral blood, taken 28 days after the second AZD1222 dose. These TCRs come from an adult who received the AZD1222 COVID-19 vaccine.

The V and J genes are TRBV14 and TRBJ1-3; the D gene is possibly TRBD1 (6 bases). V lost 6 bases, J lost 0 bases, and 9 bases lay in between. The CDR3 contains 14 residues. The germline V gene has CDR1 SGHDN and CDR2 FVKESK. The CDR3 DNA reads as TGTGCCAGCAGGGGACAAATCTCTGGAAACACCATATATTTT. It encodes CASRGQISGNTIYF. The complete variable domain, with remaining parts taken from reference TRBV14 and TRBJ1-3, reads EAGVTQFPSHSVIEKGQTVTLRCDPISGHDNLYWYRRVMGKEIKFLLHFVKESKQDESGMPNNRFLAERTGGTYSTLKVQPAELEDSGVYFCASRGQISGNTIYFGEGSWLTVV.

V gene TRBV4-1 combines with J gene TRBJ1-2; 8 positions match TRBD1. Germline V gives CDR1 MGHRA, CDR2 YSYEKL. CDR3 length: 13 residues. Losses at the gene ends were 4 bases for V and 8 bases for J; bases not matched to a gene: 6. CDR3 DNA: TGCGCCAGCAGCCTTCAGGGGGCGAGAGGCTACACCTTC. It codes for CASSLQGARGYTF.